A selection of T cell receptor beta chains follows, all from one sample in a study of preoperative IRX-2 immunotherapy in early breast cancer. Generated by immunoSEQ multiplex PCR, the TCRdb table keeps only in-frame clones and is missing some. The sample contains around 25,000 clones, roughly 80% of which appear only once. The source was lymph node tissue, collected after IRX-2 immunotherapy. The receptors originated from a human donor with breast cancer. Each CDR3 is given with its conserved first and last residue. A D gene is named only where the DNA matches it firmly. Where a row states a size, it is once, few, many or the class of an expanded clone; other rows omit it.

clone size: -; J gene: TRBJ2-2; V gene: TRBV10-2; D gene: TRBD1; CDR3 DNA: TGCGCCAGCAGTGAGACCGGGACAGGGACCGGGGAGCTGTTTTTT; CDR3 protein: CASSETGTGTGELFF
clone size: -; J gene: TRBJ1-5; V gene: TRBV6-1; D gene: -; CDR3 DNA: TGTGCCAGCAGTGAAGTAGGGACATATAGCAATCAGCCCCAGCATTTT; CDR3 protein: CASSEVGTYSNQPQHF
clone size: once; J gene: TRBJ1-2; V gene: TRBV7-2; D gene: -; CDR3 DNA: TGTGCCAGCAGCTTAGCCGGGAGCGATGGCTACACCTTC; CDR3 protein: CASSLAGSDGYTF
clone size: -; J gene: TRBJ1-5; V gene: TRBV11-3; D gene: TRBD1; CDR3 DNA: TGTGCCAGCAGCTTAGAATTTACAGGGGATCAGCCCCAGCATTTT; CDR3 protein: CASSLEFTGDQPQHF
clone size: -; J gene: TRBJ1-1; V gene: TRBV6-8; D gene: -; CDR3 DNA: TGTGCCAGCAGTTACAGCGGGCCGTTGAACACTGAAGCTTTCTTT; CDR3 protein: CASSYSGPLNTEAFF
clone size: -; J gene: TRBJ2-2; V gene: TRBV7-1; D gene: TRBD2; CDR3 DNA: TGTGCCAGCAGCTTAGCGGGAACCGGGGAGCTGTTTTTT; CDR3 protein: CASSLAGTGELFF
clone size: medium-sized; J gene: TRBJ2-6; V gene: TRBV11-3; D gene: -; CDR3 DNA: TGTGCCAGCAGCCCCACGGTACAGAGCTCTGGGGCCAACGTCCTGACTTTC; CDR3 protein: CASSPTVQSSGANVLTF
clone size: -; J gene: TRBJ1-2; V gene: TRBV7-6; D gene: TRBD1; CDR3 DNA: TGTGCCAGCAGCCCAAGGACAGGGGATCCCTATGGCTACACCTTC; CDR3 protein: CASSPRTGDPYGYTF
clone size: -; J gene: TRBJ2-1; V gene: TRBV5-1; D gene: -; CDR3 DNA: TGCGCCAGCAGCTTGGCTGGAGGGAGCGCCTACAATGAGCAGTTCTTC; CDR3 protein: CASSLAGGSAYNEQFF
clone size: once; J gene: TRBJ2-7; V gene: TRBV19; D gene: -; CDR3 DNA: TGTGCCAGTAGTAATAGCGGTTACGAGCAGTACTTC; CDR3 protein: CASSNSGYEQYF
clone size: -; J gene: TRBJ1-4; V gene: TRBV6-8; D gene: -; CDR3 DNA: TGTGCCAGCAGTTATATCTCGGCGGGAATTGAAAAACTGTTTTTT; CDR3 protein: CASSYISAGIEKLFF
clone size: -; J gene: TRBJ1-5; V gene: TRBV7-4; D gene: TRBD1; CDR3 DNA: TGTGCCAGCAGCTCGACTACAGGGGGCCTCAATCAGCCCCAGCATTTT; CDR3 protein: CASSSTTGGLNQPQHF
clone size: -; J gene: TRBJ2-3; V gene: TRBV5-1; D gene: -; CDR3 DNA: TGCGCCAGCAGGAGCACCTCTAGCACAGATACGCAGTATTTT; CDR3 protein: CASRSTSSTDTQYF
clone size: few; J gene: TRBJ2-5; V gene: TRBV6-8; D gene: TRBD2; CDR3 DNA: TGTGCCAGCAGCGGGCTTGGAGCGGGGGGGTACCAAGAGACCCAGTACTTC; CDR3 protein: CASSGLGAGGYQETQYF
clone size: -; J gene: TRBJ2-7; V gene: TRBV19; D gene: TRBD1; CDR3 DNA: TGTGCCAGTAGCAGACAGGGGCTGGACGAGCAGTACTTC; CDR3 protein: CASSRQGLDEQYF
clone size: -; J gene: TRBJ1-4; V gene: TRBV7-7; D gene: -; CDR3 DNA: TGTGCCAGCAGCTTAAACCGGGGGACTAATGAAAAACTGTTTTTT; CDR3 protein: CASSLNRGTNEKLFF
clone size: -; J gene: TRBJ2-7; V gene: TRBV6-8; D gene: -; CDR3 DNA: TGTGCCAGCAGTCTCGGGCCTTCTTACGAGCAGTACTTC; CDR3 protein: CASSLGPSYEQYF
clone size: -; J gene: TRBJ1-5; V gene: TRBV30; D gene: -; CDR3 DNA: TGTGCCTGGAGTGTACCACAGGTTAGCAATCAGCCCCAGCATTTT; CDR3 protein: CAWSVPQVSNQPQHF
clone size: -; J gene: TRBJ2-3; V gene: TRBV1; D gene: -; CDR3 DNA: TGCGCCAGCAGCCAAGGAGTAGCGACTAGCGGGAGAGGTACGCAGTATTTT; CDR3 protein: CASSQGVATSGRGTQYF
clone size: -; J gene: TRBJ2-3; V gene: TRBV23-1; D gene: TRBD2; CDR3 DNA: TGCGCCAGCAGCCAACAAACTAGCGGTAGCACAGATACGCAGTATTTT; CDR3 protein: CASSQQTSGSTDTQYF
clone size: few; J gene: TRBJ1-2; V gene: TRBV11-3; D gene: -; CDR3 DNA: TGTGCCAGCAGCTCAACAATAAGGGGAGCTAACTATGGCTACACCTTC; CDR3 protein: CASSSTIRGANYGYTF
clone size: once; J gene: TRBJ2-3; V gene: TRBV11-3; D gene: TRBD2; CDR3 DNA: TGTGCCAGCCGGTGGGGCGGGAGGACAGATACGCAGTATTTT; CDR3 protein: CASRWGGRTDTQYF
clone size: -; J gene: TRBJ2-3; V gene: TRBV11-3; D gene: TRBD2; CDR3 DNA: TGTGCCAGCGCCCGGGGGGGAGGGTTTCGCGCAGATACGCAGTATTTT; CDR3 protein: CASARGGGFRADTQYF
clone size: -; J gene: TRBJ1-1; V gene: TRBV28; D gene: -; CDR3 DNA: TGTGCCAGCAGTTTAGGGGGCAGGGGAGGTCTCGCTTTCTTT; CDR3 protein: CASSLGGRGGLAFF
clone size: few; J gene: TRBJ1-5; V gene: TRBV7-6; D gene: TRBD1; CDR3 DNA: TGTGCTAGCAGCTTCGGGACAGCCCCCTATCAGCCCCAGCATTTT; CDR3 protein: CASSFGTAPYQPQHF
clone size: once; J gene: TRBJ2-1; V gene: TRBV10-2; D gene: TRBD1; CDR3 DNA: TGCGCCAGCAGCACCGGGACAGGGGTGAGGGGTGAGCAGTTCTTC; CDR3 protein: CASSTGTGVRGEQFF
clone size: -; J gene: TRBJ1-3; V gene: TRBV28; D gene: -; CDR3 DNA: TGTGCCAGCAGTCCGGGAGCTGGAAACACCATATATTTT; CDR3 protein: CASSPGAGNTIYF
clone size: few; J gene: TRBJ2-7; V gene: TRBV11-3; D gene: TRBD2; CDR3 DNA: TGTGCCAGCAGCCGGGGACTAGCGGGAGTCTCTTCCTACGAGCAGTACTTC; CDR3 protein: CASSRGLAGVSSYEQYF
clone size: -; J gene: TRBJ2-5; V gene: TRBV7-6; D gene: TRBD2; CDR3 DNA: TGTGCCAGCAGGGGGGCTAGCGGGAGTAAAGAGACCCAGTACTTC; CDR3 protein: CASRGASGSKETQYF
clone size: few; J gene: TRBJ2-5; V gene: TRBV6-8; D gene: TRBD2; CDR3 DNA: TGTGCCAGCAGCCCTGGACTAGCGGGAGAGGTGGAGACCCAGTACTTC; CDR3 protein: CASSPGLAGEVETQYF
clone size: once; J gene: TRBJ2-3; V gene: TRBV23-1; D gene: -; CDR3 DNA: TGCGCCAGCAGCGGAAACTCCGGGCCTACAGGGGATACGCAGTATTTT; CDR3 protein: CASSGNSGPTGDTQYF
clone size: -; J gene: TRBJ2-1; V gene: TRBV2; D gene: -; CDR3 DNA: TGTGCCAGCAGTAAGATCCCCTGGGGCTTAAATGAGCAGTTCTTC; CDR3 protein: CASSKIPWGLNEQFF
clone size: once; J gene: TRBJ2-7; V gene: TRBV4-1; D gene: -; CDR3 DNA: TGCGCCAGCAGCCAAGACTGGGGCAGTGTAGCCTACGAGCAGTACTTC; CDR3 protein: CASSQDWGSVAYEQYF
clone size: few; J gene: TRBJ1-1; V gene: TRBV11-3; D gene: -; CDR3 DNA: TGTGCCAGCAGCTTCGGGGGCCTGGGCACTGAAGCTTTCTTT; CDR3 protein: CASSFGGLGTEAFF
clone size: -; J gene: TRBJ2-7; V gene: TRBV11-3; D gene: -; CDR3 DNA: TGTGCCAGCAGCTTGGCCGAAACGGGCTACGAGCAGTACTTC; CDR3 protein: CASSLAETGYEQYF
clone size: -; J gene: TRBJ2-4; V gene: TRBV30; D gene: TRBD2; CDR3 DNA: TGTGCCTGGTCGATAGCGGGGTTAGCCAAAAACATTCAGTACTTC; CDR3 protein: CAWSIAGLAKNIQYF
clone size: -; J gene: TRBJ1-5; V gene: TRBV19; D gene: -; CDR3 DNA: TGTGCCAGTAGCGTGACAGGCCCTAATCAGCCCCAGCATTTT; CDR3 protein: CASSVTGPNQPQHF
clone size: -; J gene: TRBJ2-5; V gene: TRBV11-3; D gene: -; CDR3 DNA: TGTGCCAGCAGCTTTAGCGGCAGAACCTCAACACGGGAGACCCAGTACTTC; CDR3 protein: CASSFSGRTSTRETQYF
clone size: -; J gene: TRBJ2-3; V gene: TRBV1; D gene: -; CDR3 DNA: TGCGCCAGCAGCTTAGAGTTGGGTACGCAGTATTTT; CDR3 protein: CASSLELGTQYF
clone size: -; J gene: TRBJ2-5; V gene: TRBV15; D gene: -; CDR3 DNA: TGTGCCACCAGCAGAGAGAGGATGGGAGAGACCCAGTACTTC; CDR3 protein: CATSRERMGETQYF
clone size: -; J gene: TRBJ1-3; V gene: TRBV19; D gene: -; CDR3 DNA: TGTGCCAGTATCGGGCCAGGAAACACCATATATTTT; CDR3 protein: CASIGPGNTIYF
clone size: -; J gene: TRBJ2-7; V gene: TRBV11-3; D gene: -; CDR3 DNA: TGTGCCAGCAGCCCCAAACCACAGGGCTACGAGCAGTACTTC; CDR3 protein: CASSPKPQGYEQYF
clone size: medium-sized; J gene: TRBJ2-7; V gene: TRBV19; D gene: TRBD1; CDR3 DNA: TGTGCCAGTAGTATAGCGCGGGACAGGGGGTACGAGCAGTACTTC; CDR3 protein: CASSIARDRGYEQYF
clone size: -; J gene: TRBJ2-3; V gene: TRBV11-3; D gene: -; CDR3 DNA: TGTGCCAGCAGCATCGGGAGCTCGACAGATACGCAGTATTTT; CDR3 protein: CASSIGSSTDTQYF
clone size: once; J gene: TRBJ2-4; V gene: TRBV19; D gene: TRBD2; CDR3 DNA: TGTGCCAGTAGGCCCGGCGGGAGTAACATTCAGTACTTC; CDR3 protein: CASRPGGSNIQYF